Presented here are 26 T cell receptor beta chains from one specimen sequenced in a study of blood T cell repertoires in COVID-19. Sequencing was performed with immunoSEQ multiplex PCR; in TCRdb, only in-frame clones are kept and a portion is missing. The sample has 220,000 or so clones, over 65% seen once; the top ten hold under 3.5%. What was sequenced was PBMCs or T cells enriched from blood (not recorded which). Every receptor here comes from a woman between 55 and 75 years old who had recovered from COVID-19.

Details on this clone: Other DNA variants within this sample encode the same CDR3. The V and J genes are TRBV11-3 and TRBJ2-2; the match to TRBD1 covers 7 bases. This CDR3 is built from 15 residues. The germline V gene has CDR1 SGHNT and CDR2 YENEEA. V gave up 1 base and J gave up 2 bases; unmatched junction bases: 1. CDR3 DNA sequence: TGTGCCAGCAGCTTAGGACAGGGTAACACCGGGGAGCTGTTTTTT. This codes for CASSLGQGNTGELFF.

The V call is TRBV6-5, the J call TRBJ2-3; D call uncertain. CDR3 length: 14 residues. Germline V gene data show CDR1 as MNHEY and CDR2 as SVGAGI. V was pared by 0 bases and J by 5 bases, with 9 bases between. CDR3: CASSYSSFRDTQYF. The CDR3 bases are TGTGCCAGCAGTTACTCGAGTTTTCGAGATACGCAGTATTTT.

The table lists this clone with a few counts. The chain is built from TRBV11-2 and TRBJ2-7; D unresolved. The CDR3 loop spans 11 amino acids. Trimming took 8 bases from V and 4 from J, leaving 9 bases between them. Germline assignment: CDR1 SGHAT and CDR2 FQNNGV. DNA for the CDR3: TGTGCCAGCGAGGAGTTATACGAGCAGTACTTC. It is translated as CASEELYEQYF.

The rearrangement joins TRBV28 to TRBJ1-2; TRBD1 might be the D (5 bases). Germline values: CDR1 MDHEN, CDR2 SYDVKM. The ends were cut back, 5 bases at V and 8 bases at J, with 21 bases in the middle. The CDR3 extends over 15 amino acids. CDR3 nucleotide sequence: TGTGCCAGCAGTCTAACGACAGAAAGGGCTGTCGGCTACACCTTC. As protein: CASSLTTERAVGYTF.

The chain carries TRBV2 and TRBJ1-1; TRBD1 is a possible D gene (5 bases). V shed 9 bases and J shed 0 bases, with 11 bases lying between them. CDR1 is SNHLY, CDR2 FYNNEI, per germline. CDR3 length: 13 residues. CDR3 protein: CARRQLMNTEAFF. In nucleotides, the CDR3 is TGTGCCAGACGACAGCTCATGAACACTGAAGCTTTCTTT.

V and J are TRBV4-3 and TRBJ1-6, with D unclear. CDR1 is LGHNA, CDR2 YSLEER, per germline. The germline V and J ends were trimmed by 2 bases and 7 bases, with 6 bases remaining between them. This CDR3 has 13 residues. CDR3 coding DNA: TGCGCCAGCAGCCAAATGGAGAATTCACCCCTCCACTTT. Encoded protein: CASSQMENSPLHF.

The chain is built from TRBV5-1 and TRBJ2-1; 8 bases fit TRBD1. This CDR3 is 17 amino acids long. V gave up 4 bases and J gave up 0 bases; unmatched junction bases: 9. CDR1 is SGHRS and CDR2 is YFSETQ in the germline V gene. The CDR3 region has the DNA TGCGCCAGCAGCGTACTGGACAGGGCGAGCTCCTACAATGAGCAGTTCTTC. Its protein product is CASSVLDRASSYNEQFF.

This clone was counted once. The gene calls are TRBV19 and TRBJ2-7, with D hard to call. CDR3 length: 14 residues. V was shortened by 4 bases and J by 1 base, with 11 bases between the two germline ends. Germline lookup yields CDR1 LNHDA and CDR2 SQIVND (reference sequence). The CDR3 DNA follows: TGTGCCAGTAGTAGTCATACACCTTCCTACGAGCAGTACTTC. Translated: CASSSHTPSYEQYF.

As for this clone: The junction departs from the called germline gene at one end, perhaps through a read error. The chain links TRBV6-6 to TRBJ1-2; D might be TRBD1 (6 bases). Germline CDR1 MNHNY, CDR2 SVGAGI (reference sequence). This CDR3 contains 16 residues. The CDR3 nucleotides are TGTGCCAGCAGCTACTCCGGGACACCATCGTACTATGGCTACACCTTC. It specifies CASSYSGTPSYYGYTF.

The V and J genes are TRBV6-5 and TRBJ2-1; TRBD2 matches at 7 bases. Trimming cost V 2 bases and J 5 bases; bases outside gene matches: 6. CDR1 is MNHEY and CDR2 is SVGAGI in the germline V gene. This CDR3 contains 15 residues. The CDR3: CASSYMASGNNEQFF. The CDR3 DNA reads as TGTGCCAGCAGTTACATGGCTAGCGGAAACAATGAGCAGTTCTTC.

The CDR3 DNA sequence: TGTGCCAGCAGCTTGCCCCAGGGTACCAATTCACCCCTCCACTTT. Protein product: CASSLPQGTNSPLHF. This sequence joins TRBV5-6 and TRBJ1-6, with a weak D call TRBD1 (5 bases). Germline CDR1 is SGHDT and CDR2 is YYEEEE. This CDR3 has 15 amino acids. Trimming took off 1 base at V and 7 bases at J, with 12 bases between the two ends. Looking up the rest from reference TRBV5-6 and TRBJ1-6 gives the full variable domain: DAGVTQSPTHLIKTRGQQVTLRCSPKSGHDTVSWYQQALGQGPQFIFQYYEEEERQRGNFPDRFSGHQFPNYSSELNVNALLLGDSALYLCASSLPQGTNSPLHFGNGTRLTVT.

The rearrangement joins TRBV24-1 to TRBJ2-2, with 7 bases fitting TRBD2. Germline values: CDR1 KGHDR, CDR2 SFDVKD. The junction had 7 bases not matched to a gene; V was cut back by 9 bases and J by 4 bases. The CDR3 length is 14 residues. The CDR3 spells CATGASGSTGELFF. As DNA, the CDR3 is TGTGCCACCGGGGCTAGCGGATCCACCGGGGAGCTGTTTTTT.

This clone was detected a few times. The V gene is TRBV6-5, the J gene TRBJ1-2; the D is unclear. Trimming took 5 bases from V and 2 from J, leaving 9 bases between them. The CDR3 sequence is 13 residues long. Germline V gene data show CDR1 as MNHEY and CDR2 as SVGAGI. CDR3 sequence: CASSRGGNYGYTF. The CDR3 coding sequence is TGTGCCAGCAGTCGGGGTGGAAACTATGGCTACACCTTC.

The V gene is TRBV5-1, the J gene TRBJ1-3; possibly TRBD1 for D (5 bases). This CDR3 region has 17 residues. Germline assignment: CDR1 SGHRS and CDR2 YFSETQ. Trimming left V 4 bases short and J 0 bases short, with 17 bases between. This CDR3 is CASSIYGRDSSGNTIYF. CDR3 nucleotide sequence: TGCGCCAGCAGCATATACGGACGGGACTCCTCTGGAAACACCATATATTTT.

This clone appeared many times. The V and J genes are TRBV28 and TRBJ2-7; the match to TRBD1 covers 10 bases. V was pared by 10 bases and J by 5 bases, with 5 bases of the junction left unmatched. The CDR3 is 12 amino acids. CDR1 is MDHEN, CDR2 SYDVKM, per germline. This chain's CDR3 is CATGTGVHEQYF. The CDR3 region has the DNA TGTGCCACCGGGACAGGGGTCCACGAGCAGTACTTC.

The CDR3 DNA follows: TGTGCCAGCCTTTATGGGAGCGGAACCTACAATGAGCAGTTCTTC. Translated, it gives CASLYGSGTYNEQFF. V is TRBV7-9 and J is TRBJ2-1; D is possibly TRBD2 (5 bases). Trimming removed 8 bases at V and 2 bases at J, with 16 bases between. The CDR3 has 15 residues. The V gene's germline CDR1 is SEHNR and CDR2 FQNEAQ (reference sequence).

This clone was seen a few times. V gene TRBV9 combines with J gene TRBJ1-4, with D maybe TRBD1 (5 bases). The CDR3 is 15 residues long. Trimming removed 0 bases from V and 8 bases from J, with 14 bases in between. Germline-derived CDR1 and CDR2 are SGDLS and YYNGEE. CDR3 nucleotides: TGTGCCAGCAGCGTAGAAGCAGGGTGGGGCGAAAAACTGTTTTTT. This codes for CASSVEAGWGEKLFF.

This chain connects TRBV11-2 to TRBJ2-5; D is possibly TRBD1 (5 bases). The germline V and J ends were trimmed by 1 base and 2 bases, with 8 bases remaining between them. The germline V gene has CDR1 SGHAT and CDR2 FQNNGV. The CDR3 is 14 residues long. The CDR3 bases are TGTGCCAGCAGCTTAGGAGACAGTCAAGAGACCCAGTACTTC. Its protein product is CASSLGDSQETQYF.

The chain employs TRBV5-6 and TRBJ1-2; 11 bases match TRBD1. CDR3 length equals 18 residues. CDR1 and CDR2 from the germline V gene are SGHDT and YYEEEE. V shed 1 base, J shed 4 bases, and the junction held 12 bases outside the gene matches. CDR3 region: CASSLLRTGGIKRYGYTF. CDR3 coding DNA: TGTGCCAGCAGCTTGCTTCGGACAGGGGGCATAAAACGCTATGGCTACACCTTC.

V usage is TRBV7-3 and J usage is TRBJ1-1, with a weak D call TRBD1 (6 bases). Looked up from germline, CDR1 is SGHTA and CDR2 is FQGTGA. This CDR3 has 13 amino acids. The germline V and J ends were trimmed by 5 bases and 5 bases, with 12 bases remaining between them. CDR3 region: CASSPGVATEAFF. CDR3 coding DNA: TGTGCCAGCAGCCCAGGGGTGGCGACTGAAGCTTTCTTT.

CDR3 residues: CASSAFGQQNTEAFF. The CDR3 bases are TGTGCCAGCAGCGCCTTCGGACAGCAGAACACTGAAGCTTTCTTT. This rearrangement joins TRBV9 to TRBJ1-1; D might be TRBD1 (6 bases). CDR3 length: 15 residues. Trimming took 3 bases from V and 1 from J, leaving 13 bases between them. Germline loops: CDR1 SGDLS, CDR2 YYNGEE.

Here the CDR3 reads CASSLDRAGYGYTF. For the CDR3, the DNA is TGTGCCAGCAGCCTCGACAGGGCGGGCTATGGCTACACCTTC. V gene TRBV11-2 combines with J gene TRBJ1-2, with 7 positions matching TRBD1. Germline loops: CDR1 SGHAT, CDR2 FQNNGV. The junction had 7 bases not matched to a gene; V was cut back by 5 bases and J by 4 bases. The CDR3 spans 14 residues. Combining the CDR3 with reference TRBV11-2 and TRBJ1-2 gives the whole variable domain EAGVAQSPRYKIIEKRQSVAFWCNPISGHATLYWYQQILGQGPKLLIQFQNNGVVDDSQLPKDRFSAERLKGVDSTLKIQPAKLEDSAVYLCASSLDRAGYGYTFGSGTRLTVV.

The J gene is TRBJ1-2, the V gene TRBV7-9, with D possibly matching TRBD1 (5 bases). Trimming removed 5 bases at V and 2 bases at J, with 6 bases between. The CDR3 loop spans 12 amino acids. The germline V gene encodes CDR1 SEHNR and CDR2 FQNEAQ (reference sequence). The DNA of the CDR3 is TGTGCCAGCAGCCCAGGGAACTATGGCTACACCTTC. The encoded protein is CASSPGNYGYTF. Combining the CDR3 with reference TRBV7-9 and TRBJ1-2 gives the whole variable domain DTGVSQNPRHKITKRGQNVTFRCDPISEHNRLYWYRQTLGQGPEFLTYFQNEAQLEKSRLLSDRFSAERPKGSFSTLEIQRTEQGDSAMYLCASSPGNYGYTFGSGTRLTVV.

CDR3 protein: CAISESSGRGNTEAFF. CDR3 sequence (DNA): TGTGCCATCAGTGAGTCCTCAGGCCGTGGGAACACTGAAGCTTTCTTT. The gene calls are TRBV10-3 and TRBJ1-1; D gene unclear. V was clipped by 0 bases and J by 1 base, with 12 bases between them. This CDR3 is 16 amino acids long. Germline CDR1 ENHRY, CDR2 SYGVKD.

The chain uses TRBV3-1 (or the pseudogene TRBV3-2) and TRBJ2-1; 10 nucleotides align to TRBD2. Trimming took 4 bases from V and 10 from J; bases not matched to a gene: 13. Germline V lookup: CDR1 LGHDT, CDR2 YNNKEL (reference sequence). This CDR3 contains 16 residues. The CDR3 protein is CASSPIAGGPPGEQFF. DNA of the CDR3: TGTGCCAGCAGCCCCATAGCGGGGGGTCCTCCAGGGGAGCAGTTCTTC.

This clone was detected only once. V usage is TRBV3-1 (or the pseudogene TRBV3-2) and J usage is TRBJ2-1, with TRBD2 matching 7 bases. Germline CDR1 LGHDT, CDR2 YNNKEL (reference sequence). V dropped 0 bases and J dropped 2; count of bases not matched to a gene: 7. This CDR3 is 17 amino acids long. CDR3 region: CASSQDGVAGAYNEQFF. The CDR3 DNA follows: TGTGCCAGCAGCCAAGATGGGGTAGCGGGCGCCTACAATGAGCAGTTCTTC.